This TCR beta chain is drawn from a study of molecular identifiers for immune sequencing clone quantification. Study results and caveats: Sharing of a barcode by identical TCR molecules could cause highly expanded clone sizes to be underestimated. Spike-in Jurkat TCR RNA from a single cell reportedly registered among around 1 million naive cells. Clonotypes surpassing 20 RNA copies contained over 97% of effector molecules, versus under 1% in naive cells.

There are 17 residues in the CDR3. Unmatched junction bases numbered 13, after V lost 4 bases and J lost 5 bases. CDR1 and CDR2 from the germline V gene are PRHDT and FYEKMQ (reference sequence). MiXCR, run by TCRdb on the PCR reads, gives a single entry per CDR3 protein. The sample lists about 36,000 distinct CDR3 sequences, around 20% seen once, with 6.7% in the top ten. Naive CD8 T cell sorting was performed on the CD8+CD4-CCR7+CD45RA+ phenotype. Concerning this clonotype itself: Its antigen remains unidentified.

Sequences were obtained from naive CD8+ T cells from blood, with Jurkat cell RNA spiked in. Subset: FACS-sorted CD8+CD4-CCR7+CD45RA+ naive T cells. The gene calls are TRBV13 and TRBJ1-2; 10 bases are shared with TRBD1. The source is a human donor in good health. Some libraries in this study had Jurkat cell RNA spiked in. For the CDR3, the DNA is TGTGCCAGCAGCTCGCGGGACAGGGGTTTAGTTTTGTATGGCTACACCTTC. This gives the protein CASSSRDRGLVLYGYTF.